Ten or more counts support the clone carrying this T cell receptor (beta chain). Its antigen remains unidentified. Lactation, pregnancy, other autoimmune disease or uncontrolled infection excluded patients. This sample is drawn from a study of T cells in Graves' hyperthyroidism and ophthalmopathy. TCR beta CDR3 sequences were amplified from RNA transcripts. The HTBI primer set was used in a first-round RT-PCR of the TCR CDR3. TCRdb reprocessed the multiplex PCR reads via MiXCR and lists one record per CDR3 protein. The table records about 380,000 distinct CDR3 sequences, approximately 13% of them present only once. J gave up 2 bases and V 3 bases, and 4 bases lay outside the gene matches. The CDR3 length is 14 residues. Germline V gene lookup returns CDR1 DFQATT and CDR2 SNEGSKA (reference sequence). Overall study results and limits: Among thyroid clonotypes expanded above 0.001, most also appeared in blood.

This receptor was obtained from a woman in her fifties or sixties with Graves' hyperthyroidism. The rearrangement joins TRBV20-1 to TRBJ2-5; 9 bases line up with TRBD2. Sequenced: blood. The CDR3 DNA follows: TGCAGTGCTAGCCTAGCGGGACCACAAGAGACCCAGTACTTC. As protein: CSASLAGPQETQYF.